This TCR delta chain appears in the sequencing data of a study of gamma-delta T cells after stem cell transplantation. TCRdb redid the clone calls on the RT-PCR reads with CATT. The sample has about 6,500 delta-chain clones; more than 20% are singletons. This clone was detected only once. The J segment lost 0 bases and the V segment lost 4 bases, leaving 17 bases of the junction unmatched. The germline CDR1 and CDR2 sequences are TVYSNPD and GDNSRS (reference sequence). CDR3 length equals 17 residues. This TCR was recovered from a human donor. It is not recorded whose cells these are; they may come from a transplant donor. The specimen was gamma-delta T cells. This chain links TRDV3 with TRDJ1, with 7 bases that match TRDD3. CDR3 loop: CAWALLGPKEYTDKLIF. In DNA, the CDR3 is TGTGCCTGGGCCTTACTGGGGCCGAAGGAATACACCGATAAACTCATCTTT.